Below, 12 T cell receptor beta chains from the same sample are listed, as sequenced in a study of CD8 T cells in Susac syndrome. RNA amounts of about 0.45 to 1 ug underwent reverse transcription with random hexamers. In TCRdb, the immunoSEQ multiplex PCR reads were re-called with MiXCR into one record per CDR3 protein. The table records 100,000 to 150,000 distinct CDR3 sequences, around 96% of them present only once. Sample: CD8+ T cells from PBMCs. The receptor source for this set is a human donor with Susac syndrome.

The gene calls are TRBV20-1 and TRBJ2-5; unclear D gene. CDR3 length: 17 amino acids. V lost 1 base to trimming and J lost 3 bases, with 21 bases between them. The germline CDR1 and CDR2 sequences are DFQATT and SNEGSKA (reference sequence). CDR3: CSARVLDFTNSKETQYF. DNA for the CDR3: TGCAGTGCTAGAGTCCTCGACTTCACAAATTCCAAAGAGACCCAGTACTTC.

This CDR3 reads CASSAPQGAGELFF. CDR3 nucleotides: TGTGCCAGCAGCGCACCTCAGGGGGCCGGGGAGCTGTTTTTT. The chain links TRBV9 to TRBJ2-2; 7 positions match TRBD1. The trim removed 3 bases at V and 6 bases at J, leaving 5 bases unmatched. Germline loops: CDR1 SGDLS, CDR2 YYNGEE. CDR3 length: 14 residues.

This clonotype has only one observation. This chain connects TRBV6-5 to TRBJ2-7, with 7 bases that match TRBD1. Germline loops: CDR1 MNHEY, CDR2 SVGAGI. The trim removed 6 bases at V and 5 bases at J, leaving 7 bases unmatched. CDR3 length: 13 residues. The chain's CDR3 is CASSQTGADEQYF. The CDR3 nucleotides read TGTGCCAGCAGCCAAACAGGGGCCGACGAGCAGTACTTC.

The V call is TRBV20-1, the J call TRBJ1-3; unclear D gene. V lost 4 bases and J lost 0, with 16 bases in between. The germline CDR1 and CDR2 sequences are DFQATT and SNEGSKA (reference sequence). There are 16 residues in the CDR3. The CDR3 loop reads CSAKMGSVSSGNTIYF. The CDR3 DNA reads TGCAGTGCTAAGATGGGGTCCGTCAGCTCTGGAAACACCATATATTTT.

This chain connects TRBV27 to TRBJ2-1; D might be TRBD1 (6 bases). CDR3 length: 16 residues. Per germline, CDR1 MNHEY and CDR2 SMNVEV (reference sequence). The V and J ends lost 3 bases and 8 bases respectively, with 20 bases between them. CDR3 DNA sequence: TGTGCCAGCAGTTTGGGACGAGGGGGTTCTTGGGATGAGCAGTTCTTC. It is translated as CASSLGRGGSWDEQFF.

This clonotype was counted a single time. The chain has TRBV4-3 and TRBJ2-5, with D tentatively TRBD1 (6 bases). The V gene lost 1 base and the J gene lost 5 bases, with 11 bases spanning the gap. CDR1 and CDR2 (germline): LGHNA, YSLEER. The CDR3 is 14 residues long. CDR3: CASSQVSGDETQYF. Written as DNA, the CDR3 is TGCGCCAGCAGCCAAGTATCAGGGGACGAGACCCAGTACTTC.

This clonotype was found once. This chain uses TRBV7-9 with TRBJ1-2, with TRBD1 identical over 9 bases. Germline CDR1 and CDR2: SEHNR and FQNEAQ (reference sequence). The CDR3 loop spans 14 amino acids. V lost 6 bases to trimming and J lost 8 bases; unmatched junction nucleotides: 10. CDR3 residues: CASSRGDRALGYTF. DNA of the CDR3: TGTGCCAGCAGTCGAGGGGACAGGGCGTTGGGCTACACCTTC.

The chain uses TRBV30 and TRBJ1-1; D remains ambiguous. The CDR3 length is 13 residues. The V end lost 3 bases, the J end lost 0 bases, and 8 bases lay between the germline ends. Germline assignment: CDR1 GTSNPN and CDR2 SVGIG (reference sequence). The CDR3 loop is CAWSPTVNTEAFF. CDR3 nucleotides: TGTGCCTGGAGCCCTACAGTGAACACTGAAGCTTTCTTT.

CDR3 coding DNA: TGTGCCAGCAGTGTCTCGGGGGAGGTCACTGAAGCTTTCTTT. Translation: CASSVSGEVTEAFF. This chain uses TRBV6-2 or TRBV6-3 with TRBJ1-1; possible D gene TRBD1, 5 bases. CDR1 and CDR2 (germline): MNHEY, SVGEGT. Between the trimmed V and J ends, which lost 5 bases and 4 bases, there was a span of 14 bases. The CDR3 has 14 residues.

The genes are TRBV7-6 and TRBJ2-7, with 9 nucleotides matching TRBD1. The CDR3 is 14 amino acids. Looked up from germline, CDR1 is SGHVS and CDR2 is FNYEAQ. The junction had 4 bases not matched to a gene; V was cut back by 4 bases and J by 3 bases. The CDR3 region is CASSSGQGLYEQYF. In nucleotides, the CDR3 is TGTGCCAGCAGCTCCGGACAGGGGCTCTACGAGCAGTACTTC. Full variable domain (rest looked up from reference TRBV7-6 and TRBJ2-7): GAGVSQSPRYKVTKRGQDVALRCDPISGHVSLYWYRQALGQGPEFLTYFNYEAQQDKSGLPNDRFSAERPEGSISTLTIQRTEQRDSAMYRCASSSGQGLYEQYFGPGTRLTVT.

CDR3 protein: CSARDTDSYEQYF. The CDR3 bases are TGCAGTGCTAGAGATACTGACTCCTACGAGCAGTACTTC. This rearrangement joins TRBV20-1 to TRBJ2-7; no definite D call. The CDR3 is made up of 13 amino acids. Germline loops: CDR1 DFQATT, CDR2 SNEGSKA (reference sequence). Trimming took 0 bases from V and 0 from J, leaving 6 bases between them.

The chain is built from TRBV28 and TRBJ1-5; D might be TRBD1 (5 bases). Germline assignment: CDR1 MDHEN and CDR2 SYDVKM. The CDR3 is 16 residues long. V was cut by 4 bases and J by 4 bases, with 17 bases left in between. CDR3 coding DNA: TGTGCCAGCAGTTCCCTCCTATCAAGGGGAAATCAGCCCCAGCATTTT. Translating it yields CASSSLLSRGNQPQHF.